The entry below gives a single T cell receptor (beta chain) sequence along with its context. As to treatment: some 20 received Ad26.COV2.S at low or high dose, single or two shots; several received placebo; per-sample allocation not given. Each sample was drawn 63 days after the first injection (of vaccine or placebo). Germline-derived CDR1 and CDR2 are MGHRA and YSYEKL. The CDR3 runs to 14 residues. Trimming left V 3 bases short and J 2 bases short, with 7 bases between. Profiling relied on immunoSEQ multiplex PCR, and the TCRdb table lists in-frame clones only, not all of them. The repertoire has some 500,000 clones, 89% of them found once; the top ten carry approximately 2.5%. The data are from a study of Ad26.COV2.S vaccination and SARS-CoV-2 variants. Whole-study context: Enrollment placed the donor in the COV1001 Ad26.COV2.S trial arm. Once or twice, 56 days apart, Ad26.COV2.S was delivered intramuscularly.

The sequence derives from a person aged 18-60 years who received the Ad26.COV2.S COVID-19 vaccine or a placebo. V is TRBV4-1 and J is TRBJ2-2; D gene uncertain. The sequencing used peripheral blood, collected in a trial of Ad26.COV2.S vaccine versus placebo. This CDR3 is CASSHRKNTGELFF. The CDR3 DNA reads as TGCGCCAGCAGCCACCGGAAAAACACCGGGGAGCTGTTTTTT.